This T cell receptor beta chain was sequenced during a study of HIV-infected patients and healthy controls. V lost 1 base and J lost 5; bases outside the gene matches: 12. This CDR3 has 17 amino acids. Germline lookup yields CDR1 SEHNR and CDR2 FQNEAQ (reference sequence). One entry per CDR3 protein, called by TCRdb with MiXCR from the 5' RACE reads. The sample records tens of thousands of distinct CDR3 sequences, about a fifth being singletons. This clonotype was seen ten or more times. Sequencing was done on a sample of CD4+ T cells from blood. The TCR sequence derives from a human donor in good health. The chain links TRBV7-9 to TRBJ2-7; 9 nucleotides line up with TRBD2. The chain's CDR3 is CASSLGVGGGRAHEQYF. Here the CDR3 DNA reads TGTGCCAGCAGCTTAGGGGTCGGTGGCGGGAGGGCCCACGAGCAGTACTTC.